Below are 15 T cell receptor beta chains sequenced from a single sample in a study of shared clonotypes between healthy human individuals (TCRdb year 2020). The method was the immunoSEQ multiplex PCR assay. TCRdb re-hosts the immuneACCESS table, in-frame sequences only. Its copies lack some clones; in the studies checked, an unresolved V gene accounts for under half of them, and the cause for the rest is not known. Counted in this sample were hundreds of thousands of clones; 96% of them appeared once. The top ten hold under 0.25% of the sample. CD8 naive samples consisted of CD45RO-negative cells that were positively selected for CCR7, yielding a CD45RA+CCR7+ population without TemRA cells. Sequenced: naive CD8+ T cells sorted from blood. Read against the paper, the sample's cell subset or site label means: CD45RA+CCR7+. The receptors originated from a man aged 30-40 years in good health.

The chain couples TRBV7-8 to TRBJ1-3; D not resolved. The germline V gene has CDR1 SGHVS and CDR2 FQNEAQ. The CDR3 runs to 16 residues. Trimming removed 1 base from V and 3 bases from J, with 13 bases in between. CDR3 sequence reads: CASSLVEVLGGNTIYF. The CDR3 DNA reads TGTGCCAGCAGCTTAGTTGAGGTTCTAGGTGGAAACACCATATATTTT.

The V and J genes are TRBV7-9 and TRBJ1-3; 10 positions agree with TRBD1. Losses at the gene ends were 5 bases for V and 3 bases for J; bases not matched to a gene: 7. The CDR3 extends over 16 amino acids. Germline-derived CDR1 and CDR2 are SEHNR and FQNEAQ (reference sequence). CDR3: CASSHRTGGSGNTIYF. The CDR3 DNA sequence: TGTGCCAGCAGCCACCGGACAGGGGGGAGTGGAAACACCATATATTTT.

CDR3 in DNA: TGCGCCAGCAGCCCGAGCTCGACCGGTAGCTCCTACGAGCAGTACTTC. This translates into CASSPSSTGSSYEQYF. The genes are TRBV4-1 and TRBJ2-7; D ambiguous. Trimming removed 4 bases from V and 0 bases from J, with 16 bases in between. The CDR3 covers 16 residues. The V gene's germline CDR1 is MGHRA and CDR2 YSYEKL.

V is TRBV4-3 and J is TRBJ2-1; 8 positions agree with TRBD2. Unmatched junction bases numbered 15, after V lost 1 base and J lost 4 bases. CDR1 is LGHNA and CDR2 is YSLEER in the germline V gene. CDR3 length equals 19 residues. This CDR3 reads CASSQVASGRSPWYNEQFF. CDR3 sequence (DNA): TGCGCCAGCAGCCAAGTGGCGAGCGGGAGATCCCCCTGGTACAATGAGCAGTTCTTC.

The chain carries TRBV7-7 and TRBJ2-1, with D perhaps assigned TRBD1 or TRBD2 (5 bases each). V was cut by 2 bases and J by 8 bases, with 22 bases left in between. Germline V gene lookup returns CDR1 SSHAT and CDR2 FNYEAQ (reference sequence). The CDR3 runs to 17 residues. This CDR3 reads CASSLWGPGLPSDEQFF. The CDR3, as DNA: TGTGCCAGCAGCTTATGGGGTCCGGGGCTACCCTCGGATGAGCAGTTCTTC.

The J gene is TRBJ2-3, the V gene TRBV18; TRBD2 might be the D (5 bases). CDR1 and CDR2 from the germline V gene are KGHSH and LQKENI. Deletions cut 6 bases from V and 5 bases from J, with 15 bases between. This CDR3 contains 14 residues. CDR3 bases: TGTGCCAGCTCGGGCGCGGAGGCAGGAGATACGCAGTATTTT. Its translation is CASSGAEAGDTQYF.

The chain carries TRBV7-9 and TRBJ2-7, with D perhaps TRBD1 (6 bases). The CDR3 extends over 13 amino acids. Germline V gives CDR1 SEHNR, CDR2 FQNEAQ (reference sequence). Trimming shortened V by 2 bases and J by 5 bases, and 10 bases separated the two germline ends. Here the CDR3 reads CASSLLTGNEQYF. CDR3 nucleotide sequence: TGTGCCAGCAGCTTACTTACAGGGAACGAGCAGTACTTC.

This clone was seen a few times. Other nucleotide sequences in the sample specify the same CDR3. The V gene is TRBV5-4, the J gene TRBJ2-1, with 7 bases that match TRBD2. V trimming: 0 bases; J trimming: 3 bases; junction bases outside the gene matches: 3. CDR1 is SGHNT, CDR2 YYREEE, per germline (reference sequence). CDR3 length: 15 amino acids. The CDR3 region has the DNA TGTGCCAGCAGCTTGGGCCTAGCGGTCTACAATGAGCAGTTCTTC. It encodes CASSLGLAVYNEQFF.

This clone appeared a single time. This chain connects TRBV4-1 to TRBJ2-7; D call uncertain. Germline V gives CDR1 MGHRA, CDR2 YSYEKL. The CDR3 has 16 amino acids. Between the trimmed V and J ends, which lost 1 base and 0 bases, there was a span of 13 bases. The CDR3 DNA follows: TGCGCCAGCAGCCAAGTTCTATCTATCAGCTCCTACGAGCAGTACTTC. The encoded protein is CASSQVLSISSYEQYF.

The V gene is TRBV5-4, the J gene TRBJ2-7; 7 bases match TRBD2. J gave up 6 bases and V 5 bases, and 5 bases lay outside the gene matches. This CDR3 contains 12 residues. The germline CDR1 and CDR2 sequences are SGHNT and YYREEE (reference sequence). CDR3 DNA sequence: TGTGCCAGCAGGCGGGAGAGGGGCGAGCAGTACTTC. Translated: CASRRERGEQYF.

The V gene is TRBV7-9, the J gene TRBJ2-7; D gene unclear. The V end was cut by 3 bases, the J end by 1 base, with 7 bases between. Germline lookup yields CDR1 SEHNR and CDR2 FQNEAQ (reference sequence). There are 13 residues in the CDR3. The CDR3 region is CASSLAESYEQYF. DNA for the CDR3: TGTGCCAGCAGCTTGGCAGAATCCTACGAGCAGTACTTC.

To note about this clone: Additional DNA sequences in this sample encode the identical CDR3. V is TRBV7-9 and J is TRBJ1-5; D unresolved. Germline V gene sequence: CDR1 SEHNR, CDR2 FQNEAQ (reference sequence). The V end lost 1 base, the J end lost 3 bases, and 10 bases lay between the germline ends. The CDR3 has 15 amino acids. For the CDR3, the DNA is TGTGCCAGCAGCTTAGGTGGAGTTATCAATCAGCCCCAGCATTTT. Translated, it gives CASSLGGVINQPQHF.

This rearrangement joins TRBV13 to TRBJ1-2, with D possibly being TRBD1 (5 bases). Germline V lookup: CDR1 PRHDT, CDR2 FYEKMQ (reference sequence). The CDR3 is 14 amino acids. Trimming took off 5 bases at V and 1 base at J, with 11 bases between the two ends. The DNA of the CDR3 is TGTGCCAGCAGCACCGAACAGGTTAACTATGGCTACACCTTC. Translating it yields CASSTEQVNYGYTF.

The J gene is TRBJ2-7, the V gene TRBV19; 14 nucleotides align to TRBD2. V lost 8 bases and J lost 0; bases outside the gene matches: 0. The CDR3 runs 14 residues. CDR1 LNHDA and CDR2 SQIVND come from the germline V gene (reference sequence). Here the CDR3 DNA reads TGTGCCAGTGGGACTAGCGGGAGCTCCTACGAGCAGTACTTC. This codes for CASGTSGSSYEQYF.

This rearrangement joins TRBV6-1 to TRBJ1-5; D not certain. The CDR3 contains 16 residues. CDR1 is MNHNS, CDR2 SASEGT, per germline. Trimming took 3 bases from V and 0 from J, leaving 12 bases between them. The CDR3 DNA is TGTGCCAGCAGTGACCACCATGTTTATAGCAATCAGCCCCAGCATTTT. This codes for CASSDHHVYSNQPQHF.